These 20 T cell receptor beta chains were all obtained from the same sample, sequenced in a study of T cell responses to AZD1222 COVID-19 vaccine. Some clones are missing from TCRdb's copy, which holds only in-frame ones; the method was immunoSEQ multiplex PCR. The table records around 190,000 clones, 94% of them present only once. The material sequenced was peripheral blood, taken 28 days after the second AZD1222 dose. The receptors come from an adult who received the AZD1222 COVID-19 vaccine.

This chain uses TRBV11-2 with TRBJ2-7; D may match TRBD1 or TRBD2 (5 bases each). The germline V and J ends were trimmed by 4 bases and 7 bases, with 23 bases remaining between them. CDR3 size: 16 residues. The germline gives CDR1 SGHAT, CDR2 FQNNGV. The CDR3 loop reads CASSSNTGTPWWEQYF. CDR3 sequence (DNA): TGTGCCAGCAGCTCAAACACCGGGACCCCCTGGTGGGAGCAGTACTTC.

The chain has TRBV13 and TRBJ2-3; no firm D call. The CDR3 contains 13 residues. Trimming left V 5 bases short and J 2 bases short, with 8 bases between. Germline V gene data show CDR1 as PRHDT and CDR2 as FYEKMQ (reference sequence). The CDR3 sequence: CASSRPNTDTQYF. Here the CDR3 DNA reads TGTGCCAGCAGCCGACCTAACACAGATACGCAGTATTTT.

This chain links TRBV21-1 with TRBJ2-1; the DNA was not compared with TRBD2, the D call given in the table. TRBV21-1 is assigned pseudogene status. This CDR3 has 15 residues. Here the CDR3 DNA reads TGTGCCAGCAGCAATCGATCCCCCGGGAGGAATGAGCAGTTCTTC. Residues: CASSNRSPGRNEQFF.

CDR3 DNA: TGTGCCAGCAGTTTCGGCAGGGGTAATGAAAAACTGTTTTTT. It translates to CASSFGRGNEKLFF. The chain combines TRBV28 with TRBJ1-4; maybe TRBD1 (6 bases). CDR1 MDHEN and CDR2 SYDVKM come from the germline V gene. Deletions cut 3 bases from V and 4 bases from J, with 9 bases between. There are 14 residues in the CDR3.

The V gene is TRBV5-1, the J gene TRBJ1-1; D remains ambiguous. The CDR3 contains 16 residues. Germline V lookup: CDR1 SGHRS, CDR2 YFSETQ. The ends were cut back, 4 bases at V and 2 bases at J, with 18 bases in the middle. In DNA, the CDR3 is TGCGCCAGCAGCGCACGGGCAGACTCTAAAAACACTGAAGCTTTCTTT. Protein product: CASSARADSKNTEAFF.

The chain employs TRBV5-1 and TRBJ2-5; a possible D gene is TRBD2 (5 bases). There are 15 residues in the CDR3. The germline V gene has CDR1 SGHRS and CDR2 YFSETQ. Trimming removed 4 bases at V and 3 bases at J, with 16 bases between. The CDR3 DNA follows: TGCGCCAGCAGCCCCCCCCTGATCGGGGAAGAGACCCAGTACTTC. Amino acid sequence: CASSPPLIGEETQYF.

The chain uses TRBV19 and TRBJ2-7, with 8 bases identical to TRBD1. Germline-derived CDR1 and CDR2 are LNHDA and SQIVND (reference sequence). V was pared by 5 bases and J by 6 bases, with 6 bases of the junction left unmatched. The CDR3 spans 13 residues. CDR3 nucleotides: TGTGCCAGTAGTTTGGCCCAGGGGGCCGAGCAGTACTTC. It specifies CASSLAQGAEQYF.

V and J are TRBV6-5 and TRBJ2-1, with 7 bases matching TRBD2. The V segment lost 2 bases and the J segment 3 bases; nucleotides outside the gene matches: 1. The CDR3 length is 14 residues. The V gene's germline CDR1 is MNHEY and CDR2 SVGAGI. The CDR3 region has the DNA TGTGCCAGCAGTTACCGGACTAGCTACAATGAGCAGTTCTTC. Its translation: CASSYRTSYNEQFF.

This clone was seen just once. The chain combines TRBV27 with TRBJ1-6, with D tentatively TRBD1 (5 bases). The CDR3 totals 17 residues. Germline CDR1 is MNHEY and CDR2 is SMNVEV (reference sequence). Trimming shortened V by 5 bases and J by 7 bases, and 21 bases separated the two germline ends. CDR3 region: CASSPRKGPRQNSPLHF. The CDR3, as DNA: TGTGCCAGCAGTCCGAGAAAAGGGCCACGACAGAATTCACCCCTCCACTTT.

This chain connects TRBV25-1 to TRBJ1-4; possibly TRBD1 for D (6 bases). Germline lookup yields CDR1 MGHDK and CDR2 SYGVNS. CDR3 length equals 14 residues. Trimming shortened V by 6 bases and J by 1 base, and 9 bases separated the two germline ends. CDR3 sequence: CASSMDRTNEKLFF. For the CDR3, the DNA is TGTGCCAGCAGCATGGACAGAACTAATGAAAAACTGTTTTTT.

V and J are TRBV5-4 and TRBJ2-2; 7 bases map to TRBD1. This CDR3 is 17 amino acids long. The V segment lost 0 bases and the J segment 3 bases; nucleotides outside the gene matches: 8. Germline loops: CDR1 SGHNT, CDR2 YYREEE (reference sequence). The CDR3 region has the DNA TGTGCCAGCAGCTTGGCCCCGGACAGGCGATACACCGGGGAGCTGTTTTTT. Its translation: CASSLAPDRRYTGELFF.

This clone was counted a single time. The chain combines TRBV12-3 or TRBV12-4 with TRBJ2-7, with 7 bases aligning to TRBD1. V was pared by 7 bases and J by 5 bases, with 8 bases of the junction left unmatched. The length of the CDR3 is 13 residues. CDR3 sequence: CASKQGPGHEQYF. As DNA, the CDR3 is TGTGCCAGCAAACAGGGGCCGGGCCACGAGCAGTACTTC.

This clone was counted once. The rearrangement links TRBV9 to TRBJ1-1; possibly TRBD1 for D (5 bases). CDR3 length equals 14 residues. V lost 7 bases and J 1 base, leaving 14 bases between the germline ends. Germline V gene sequence: CDR1 SGDLS, CDR2 YYNGEE. The CDR3 protein is CASGLLTENTEAFF. CDR3 coding DNA: TGTGCCAGCGGTCTCCTGACAGAGAACACTGAAGCTTTCTTT.

This clone was detected a few times. The genes are TRBV5-5 and TRBJ1-1, with D perhaps matching TRBD1 (5 bases). Germline-derived CDR1 and CDR2 are SGHKS and YYEKEE (reference sequence). The CDR3 consists of 17 residues. Trimming shortened V by 4 bases and J by 1 base, and 20 bases separated the two germline ends. CDR3 sequence: CASSRERGAKKNTEAFF. The CDR3 nucleotides read TGTGCCAGCAGCAGGGAGAGAGGGGCAAAAAAGAACACTGAAGCTTTCTTT.

J is TRBJ2-1 and V is TRBV11-2; no firm D call. This CDR3 comprises 15 residues. Germline CDR1 reads SGHAT; CDR2 reads FQNNGV. Trimming removed 5 bases from V and 0 bases from J, with 11 bases in between. CDR3 loop: CASSTIGSSYNEQFF. CDR3 nucleotide sequence: TGTGCCAGCAGCACAATCGGAAGCTCCTACAATGAGCAGTTCTTC.

The V gene is TRBV9, the J gene TRBJ2-7; 8 bases fit TRBD1. This CDR3 has 15 amino acids. Germline V lookup: CDR1 SGDLS, CDR2 YYNGEE. V dropped 4 bases and J dropped 4; count of bases not matched to a gene: 10. CDR3 nucleotides: TGTGCCAGCAGCCCCCACGGGACAGGAAATTACGAGCAGTACTTC. Protein: CASSPHGTGNYEQYF.

This chain connects TRBV11-2 to TRBJ2-1, with D perhaps matching TRBD1 or TRBD2 (8 bases each). The CDR3 is made up of 16 amino acids. The V gene's germline CDR1 is SGHAT and CDR2 FQNNGV. Between the trimmed V and J ends, which lost 8 bases and 7 bases, there was a span of 24 bases. CDR3 sequence: CASGRGGGQGRNEQFF. In DNA, the CDR3 is TGTGCCAGCGGCCGGGGGGGAGGACAGGGTAGGAATGAGCAGTTCTTC.

V usage is TRBV2 and J usage is TRBJ1-4, with 10 bases matching TRBD1. The CDR3 extends over 15 amino acids. Germline V gene sequence: CDR1 SNHLY, CDR2 FYNNEI. With V trimmed by 6 bases and J by 0 bases, 1 base remained unmatched. CDR3 amino acids: CASRDRGATNEKLFF. The CDR3 DNA reads as TGTGCCAGCAGGGACAGGGGGGCAACTAATGAAAAACTGTTTTTT.

On this clone itself: Additional DNA sequences in this sample encode the identical CDR3. The chain is built from TRBV15 and TRBJ2-3; 7 bases are shared with TRBD1. Germline CDR1 LNHNV, CDR2 YYDKDF (reference sequence). V was pared by 3 bases and J by 1 base, with 1 base of the junction left unmatched. The CDR3 has 14 amino acids. The chain's CDR3 is CATSRGTGTDTQYF. In nucleotides, the CDR3 is TGTGCCACCAGCAGGGGGACAGGCACAGATACGCAGTATTTT.

The chain links TRBV6-5 to TRBJ2-5; TRBD2 is a possible D gene (6 bases). Trimming left V 6 bases short and J 5 bases short, with 13 bases between. The length of the CDR3 is 13 residues. Germline V gene sequence: CDR1 MNHEY, CDR2 SVGAGI. DNA of the CDR3: TGTGCCAGCAGGACGGGGGTTCTGGAGACCCAGTACTTC. This sequence encodes CASRTGVLETQYF.